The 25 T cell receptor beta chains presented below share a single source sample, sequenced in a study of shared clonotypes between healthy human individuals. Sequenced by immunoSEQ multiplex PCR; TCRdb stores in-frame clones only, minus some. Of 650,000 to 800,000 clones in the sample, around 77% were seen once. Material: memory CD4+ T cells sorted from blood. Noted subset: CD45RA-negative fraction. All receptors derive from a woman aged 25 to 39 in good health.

This CDR3 reads CASQDGGGGNQPQHF. The DNA of the CDR3 is TGTGCCAGCCAGGATGGGGGCGGTGGCAATCAGCCCCAGCATTTT. The chain recombines TRBV19 with TRBJ1-5, with D possibly matching TRBD1 (6 bases). Germline V gives CDR1 LNHDA, CDR2 SQIVND (reference sequence). The V and J ends lost 9 bases and 2 bases respectively, with 17 bases between them. The CDR3 covers 15 residues.

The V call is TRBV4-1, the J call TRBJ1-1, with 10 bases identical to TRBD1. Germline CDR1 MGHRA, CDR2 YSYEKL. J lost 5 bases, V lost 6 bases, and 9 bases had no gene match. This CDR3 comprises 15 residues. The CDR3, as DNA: TGCGCCAGCAGTCGCGGACAGGGGGGGCCGACTGAAGCTTTCTTT. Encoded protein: CASSRGQGGPTEAFF.

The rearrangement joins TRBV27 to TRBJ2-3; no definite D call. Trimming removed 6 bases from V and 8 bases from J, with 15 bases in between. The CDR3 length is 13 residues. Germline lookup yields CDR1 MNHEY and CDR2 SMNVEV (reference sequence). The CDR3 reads CASSPHSVPTQYF. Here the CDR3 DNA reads TGTGCCAGCAGCCCCCACTCAGTTCCTACGCAGTATTTT.

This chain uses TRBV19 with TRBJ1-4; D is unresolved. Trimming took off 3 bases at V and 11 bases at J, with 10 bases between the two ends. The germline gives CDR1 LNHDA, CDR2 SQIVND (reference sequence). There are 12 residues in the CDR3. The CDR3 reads CASSMDGGKLFF. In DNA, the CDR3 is TGTGCCAGTAGTATGGATGGAGGTAAACTGTTTTTT.

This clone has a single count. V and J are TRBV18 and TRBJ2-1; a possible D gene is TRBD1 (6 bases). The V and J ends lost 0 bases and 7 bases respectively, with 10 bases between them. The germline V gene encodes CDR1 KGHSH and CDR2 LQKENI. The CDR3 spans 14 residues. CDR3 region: CASSPPDSMNEQFF. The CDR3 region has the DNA TGTGCCAGCTCACCACCGGACAGTATGAATGAGCAGTTCTTC.

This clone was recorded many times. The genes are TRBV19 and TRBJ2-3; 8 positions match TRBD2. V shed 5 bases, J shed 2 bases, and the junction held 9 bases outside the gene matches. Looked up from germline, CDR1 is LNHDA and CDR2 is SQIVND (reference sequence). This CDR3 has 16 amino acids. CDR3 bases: TGTGCCAGTAGTTTTCTAGCGGGTATTAACACAGATACGCAGTATTTT. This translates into CASSFLAGINTDTQYF. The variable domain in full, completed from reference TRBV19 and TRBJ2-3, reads DGGITQSPKYLFRKEGQNVTLSCEQNLNHDAMYWYRQDPGQGLRLIYYSQIVNDFQKGDIAEGYSVSREKKESFPLTVTSAQKNPTAFYLCASSFLAGINTDTQYFGPGTRLTVL.

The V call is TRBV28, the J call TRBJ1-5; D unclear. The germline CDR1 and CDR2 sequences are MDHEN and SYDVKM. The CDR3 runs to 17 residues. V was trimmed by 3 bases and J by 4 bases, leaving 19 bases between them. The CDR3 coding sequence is TGTGCCAGCAGTTTTAGACGACTCACCCTGGCGAATCAGCCCCAGCATTTT. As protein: CASSFRRLTLANQPQHF.

CDR3 nucleotide sequence: TGTGCCTCCGTGGGGACAGGCCATGGCTACACCTTC. Translation: CASVGTGHGYTF. This chain links TRBV30 with TRBJ1-2; 8 nucleotides line up with TRBD1. The CDR3 contains 12 residues. J lost 6 bases, V lost 7 bases, and 7 bases had no gene match. Germline V gives CDR1 GTSNPN, CDR2 SVGIG (reference sequence).

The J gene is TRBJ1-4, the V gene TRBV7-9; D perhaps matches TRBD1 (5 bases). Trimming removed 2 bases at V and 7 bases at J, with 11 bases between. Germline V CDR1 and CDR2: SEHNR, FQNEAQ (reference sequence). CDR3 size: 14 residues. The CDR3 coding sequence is TGTGCCAGCAGCTTATCCCAGGGTGGTGAAAAACTGTTTTTT. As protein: CASSLSQGGEKLFF.

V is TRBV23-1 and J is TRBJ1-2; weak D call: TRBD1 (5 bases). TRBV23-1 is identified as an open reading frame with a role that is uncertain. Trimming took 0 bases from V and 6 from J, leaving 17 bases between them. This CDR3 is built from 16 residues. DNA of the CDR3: TGCGCCAGCAGTCAATCGGGCCGGGGGAAAACGGATGGCTACACCTTC. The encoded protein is CASSQSGRGKTDGYTF.

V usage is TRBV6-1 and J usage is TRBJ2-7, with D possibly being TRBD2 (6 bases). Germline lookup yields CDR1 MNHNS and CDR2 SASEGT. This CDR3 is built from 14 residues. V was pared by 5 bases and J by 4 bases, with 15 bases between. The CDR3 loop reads CASSSGRGKYEQYF. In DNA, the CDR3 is TGTGCCAGCAGTTCGGGGCGGGGAAAATACGAGCAGTACTTC.

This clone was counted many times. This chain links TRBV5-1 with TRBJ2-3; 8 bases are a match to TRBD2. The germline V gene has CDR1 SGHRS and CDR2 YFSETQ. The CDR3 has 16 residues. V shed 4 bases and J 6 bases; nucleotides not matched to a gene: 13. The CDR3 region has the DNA TGCGCCAGCAGCCGAGGTATGGCGGGAGGAGGCGATACGCAGTATTTT. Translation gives CASSRGMAGGGDTQYF.

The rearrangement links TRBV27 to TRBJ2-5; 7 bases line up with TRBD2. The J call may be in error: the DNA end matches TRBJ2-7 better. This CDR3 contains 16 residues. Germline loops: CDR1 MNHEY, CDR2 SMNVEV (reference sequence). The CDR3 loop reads CASSLSGRGFSYEQYF. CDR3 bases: TGTGCCAGCAGTTTATCGGGGAGGGGTTTCTCCTACGAGCAGTACTTC.

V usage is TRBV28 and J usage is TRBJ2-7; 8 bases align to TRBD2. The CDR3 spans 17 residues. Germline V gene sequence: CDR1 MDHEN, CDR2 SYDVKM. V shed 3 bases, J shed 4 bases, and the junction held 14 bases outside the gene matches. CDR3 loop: CASSFFLSSGKSYEQYF. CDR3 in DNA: TGTGCCAGCAGTTTTTTTTTGAGTAGCGGGAAGTCTTACGAGCAGTACTTC.

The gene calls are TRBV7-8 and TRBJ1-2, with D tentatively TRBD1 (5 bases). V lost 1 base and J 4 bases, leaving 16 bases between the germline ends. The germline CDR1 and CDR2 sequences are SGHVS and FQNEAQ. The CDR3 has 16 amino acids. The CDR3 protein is CASSLVAGTSSYGYTF. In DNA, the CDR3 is TGTGCCAGCAGCTTAGTGGCCGGGACTTCTTCCTATGGCTACACCTTC.

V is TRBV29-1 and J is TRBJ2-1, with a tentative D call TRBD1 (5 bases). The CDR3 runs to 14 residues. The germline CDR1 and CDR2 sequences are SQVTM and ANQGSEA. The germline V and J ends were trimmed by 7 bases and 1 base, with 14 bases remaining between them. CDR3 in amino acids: CSAYRQGSYNEQFF. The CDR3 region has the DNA TGCAGCGCCTACCGTCAGGGATCCTACAATGAGCAGTTCTTC.

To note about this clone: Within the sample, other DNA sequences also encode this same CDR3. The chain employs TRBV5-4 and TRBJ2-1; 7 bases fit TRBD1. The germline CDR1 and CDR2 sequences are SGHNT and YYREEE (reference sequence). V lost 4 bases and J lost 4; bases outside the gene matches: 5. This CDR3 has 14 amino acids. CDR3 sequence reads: CASSLRTGYNEQFF. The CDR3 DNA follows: TGTGCCAGCAGCCTGCGGACAGGATACAATGAGCAGTTCTTC.

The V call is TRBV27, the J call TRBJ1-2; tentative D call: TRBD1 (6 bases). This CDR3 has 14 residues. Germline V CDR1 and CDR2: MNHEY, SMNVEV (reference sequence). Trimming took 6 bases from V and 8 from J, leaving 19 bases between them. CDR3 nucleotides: TGTGCCAGCAGGGGGGGACGGGGGCTCAGAGGCTACACCTTC. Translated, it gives CASRGGRGLRGYTF.

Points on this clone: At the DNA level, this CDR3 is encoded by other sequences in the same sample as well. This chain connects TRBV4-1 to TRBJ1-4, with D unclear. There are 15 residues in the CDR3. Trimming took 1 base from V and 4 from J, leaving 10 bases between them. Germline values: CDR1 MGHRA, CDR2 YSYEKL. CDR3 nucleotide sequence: TGCGCCAGCAGCCAAGTCGCGGGTGGTAATGAAAAACTGTTTTTT. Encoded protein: CASSQVAGGNEKLFF.

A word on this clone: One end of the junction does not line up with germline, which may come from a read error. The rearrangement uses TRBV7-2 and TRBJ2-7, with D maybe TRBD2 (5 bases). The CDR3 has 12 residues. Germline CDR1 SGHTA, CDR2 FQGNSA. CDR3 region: CASSLGPTGIFF. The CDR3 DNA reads TGTGCCAGCAGCTTAGGGCCCACCGGGATCTTCTTC.

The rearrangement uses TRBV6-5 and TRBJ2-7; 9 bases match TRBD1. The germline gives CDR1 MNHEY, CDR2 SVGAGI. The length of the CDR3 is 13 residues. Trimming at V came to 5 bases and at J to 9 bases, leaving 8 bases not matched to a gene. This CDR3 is CASSRDRAVVQYF. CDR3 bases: TGTGCCAGCAGTCGGGACAGGGCCGTAGTGCAGTACTTC.

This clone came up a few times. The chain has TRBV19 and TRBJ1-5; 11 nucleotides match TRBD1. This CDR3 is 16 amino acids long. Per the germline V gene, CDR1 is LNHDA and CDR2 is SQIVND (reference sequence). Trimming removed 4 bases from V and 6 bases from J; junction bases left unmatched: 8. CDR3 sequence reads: CASSTTGQGAIQPQHF. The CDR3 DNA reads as TGTGCCAGTAGTACCACCGGACAGGGGGCGATTCAGCCCCAGCATTTT.

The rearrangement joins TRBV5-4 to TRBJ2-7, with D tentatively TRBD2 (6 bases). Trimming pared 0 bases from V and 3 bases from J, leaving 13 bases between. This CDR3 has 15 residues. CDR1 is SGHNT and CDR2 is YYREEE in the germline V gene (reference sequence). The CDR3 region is CASSLAGRRGYEQYF. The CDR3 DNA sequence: TGTGCCAGCAGCTTGGCCGGTAGGCGGGGCTACGAGCAGTACTTC.

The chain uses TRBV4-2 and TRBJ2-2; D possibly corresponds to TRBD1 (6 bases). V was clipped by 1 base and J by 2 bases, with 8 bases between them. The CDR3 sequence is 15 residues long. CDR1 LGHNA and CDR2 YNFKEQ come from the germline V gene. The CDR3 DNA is TGTGCCAGCAGCCAAGTGACAGGAAACACCGGGGAGCTGTTTTTT. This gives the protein CASSQVTGNTGELFF.

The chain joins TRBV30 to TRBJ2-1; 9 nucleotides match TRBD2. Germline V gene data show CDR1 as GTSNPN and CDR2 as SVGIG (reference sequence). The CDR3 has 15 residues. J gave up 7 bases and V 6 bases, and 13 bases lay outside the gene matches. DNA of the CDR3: TGTGCCTGCACGTCTCTCGCGGGAGGGGGGAATGAGCAGTTCTTC. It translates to CACTSLAGGGNEQFF. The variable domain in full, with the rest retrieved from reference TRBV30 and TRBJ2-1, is SQTIHQWPATLVQPVGSPLSLECTVEGTSNPNLYWYRQAAGRGLQLLFYSVGIGQISSEVPQNLSASRPQDRQFILSSKKLLLSDSGFYLCACTSLAGGGNEQFFGPGTRLTVL.